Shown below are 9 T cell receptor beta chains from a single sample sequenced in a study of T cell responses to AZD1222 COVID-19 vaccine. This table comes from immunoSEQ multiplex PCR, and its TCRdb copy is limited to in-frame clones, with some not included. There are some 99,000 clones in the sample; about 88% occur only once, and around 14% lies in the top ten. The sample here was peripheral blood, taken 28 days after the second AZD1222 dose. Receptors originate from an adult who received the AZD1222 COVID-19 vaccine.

The CDR3 is CASSPKGSRGNQPQHF. For the CDR3, the DNA is TGTGCCAGCTCACCAAAGGGTTCTAGGGGCAATCAGCCCCAGCATTTT. The V and J genes are TRBV18 and TRBJ1-5; D uncertain. The CDR3 has 16 residues. The V gene's germline CDR1 is KGHSH and CDR2 LQKENI. Trimming left V 2 bases short and J 2 bases short, with 13 bases between.

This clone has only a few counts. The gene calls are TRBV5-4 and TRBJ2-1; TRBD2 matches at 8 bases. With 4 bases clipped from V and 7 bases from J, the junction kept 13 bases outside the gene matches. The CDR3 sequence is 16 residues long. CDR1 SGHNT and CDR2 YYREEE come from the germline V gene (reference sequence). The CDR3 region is CASSQGGGLALNEQFF. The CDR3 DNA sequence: TGTGCCAGCAGCCAAGGGGGAGGACTAGCCCTGAATGAGCAGTTCTTC.

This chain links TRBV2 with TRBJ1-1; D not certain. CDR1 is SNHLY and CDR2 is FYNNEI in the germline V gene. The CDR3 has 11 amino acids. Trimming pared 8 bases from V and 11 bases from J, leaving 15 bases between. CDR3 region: CASWRSAGAFF. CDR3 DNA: TGTGCCAGCTGGAGATCGGCGGGGGCTTTCTTT.

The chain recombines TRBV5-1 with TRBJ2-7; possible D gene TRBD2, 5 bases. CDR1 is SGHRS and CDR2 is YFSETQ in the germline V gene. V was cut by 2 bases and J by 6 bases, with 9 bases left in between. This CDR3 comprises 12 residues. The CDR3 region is CASSFSSSEQYF. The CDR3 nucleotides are TGCGCCAGCAGCTTTTCTAGCAGCGAGCAGTACTTC.

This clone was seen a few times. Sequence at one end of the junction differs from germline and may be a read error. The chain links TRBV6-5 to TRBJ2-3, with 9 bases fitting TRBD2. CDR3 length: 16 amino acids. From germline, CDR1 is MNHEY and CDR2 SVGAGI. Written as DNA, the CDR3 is TGTGCCAGCATTTACCGCGGGGGGGCATCCACAGATACGCAGTATTTT. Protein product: CASIYRGGASTDTQYF.

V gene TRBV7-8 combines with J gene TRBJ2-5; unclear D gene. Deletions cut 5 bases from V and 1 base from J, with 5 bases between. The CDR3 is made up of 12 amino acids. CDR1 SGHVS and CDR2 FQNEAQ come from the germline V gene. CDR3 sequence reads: CASSPPQETQYF. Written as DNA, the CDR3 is TGTGCCAGCAGCCCCCCCCAAGAGACCCAGTACTTC.

The CDR3 bases are TGTGCCAGTAGGGATCAAGGGAATACCCTCTCTGGGGCCAACGTCCTGACTTTC. This encodes CASRDQGNTLSGANVLTF. The rearrangement uses TRBV19 and TRBJ2-6; D not certain. The CDR3 spans 18 residues. Germline CDR1 LNHDA, CDR2 SQIVND (reference sequence). The V end lost 6 bases, the J end lost 0 bases, and 18 bases lay between the germline ends.

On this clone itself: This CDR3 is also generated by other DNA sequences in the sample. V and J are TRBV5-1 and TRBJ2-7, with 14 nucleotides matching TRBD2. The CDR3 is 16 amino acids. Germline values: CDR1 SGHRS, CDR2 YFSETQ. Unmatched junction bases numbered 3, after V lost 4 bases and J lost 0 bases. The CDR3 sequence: CASSLGLAGVSYEQYF. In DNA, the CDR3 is TGCGCCAGCAGCCTGGGACTAGCGGGGGTCTCCTACGAGCAGTACTTC.

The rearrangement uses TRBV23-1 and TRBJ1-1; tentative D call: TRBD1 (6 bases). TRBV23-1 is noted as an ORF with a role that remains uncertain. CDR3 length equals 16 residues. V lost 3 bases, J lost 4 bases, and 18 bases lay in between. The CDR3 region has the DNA TGCGCCAGCAGTCACCCTGAGGGGGGGGCGCGCACTGAAGCTTTCTTT. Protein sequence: CASSHPEGGARTEAFF.